This T cell receptor beta chain appears in the sequencing data of a study of radiotherapy plus CTLA-4 blockade in lung cancer. Study at large: Of all patients, about 17% responded objectively and 31% showed disease control. Study results and limitations: Following radiotherapy plus ipilimumab, tumor-derived TCR clones expanded in the blood. According to reports, early shifts in blood T cell clones, alongside interferon-beta, forecast response most accurately.

Assay: immunoSEQ multiplex PCR; the TCRdb copy retains only in-frame clones and omits some. The table shows 25,000 to 40,000 clones, with approximately 66% occurring only once. Ipilimumab CTLA-4 blockade and focal radiation were given to patients with chemo-refractory metastatic non-small-cell lung cancer. Germline CDR1 reads SGHTA; CDR2 reads FQGNSA. The CDR3 totals 15 residues. The V gene lost 2 bases and the J gene lost 5 bases, with 12 bases spanning the gap. Concerning this clone: What it binds is unknown.

Sequences were derived from peripheral blood, sampled from a patient treated with radiotherapy plus ipilimumab. This chain connects TRBV7-2 to TRBJ2-2, with D perhaps matching TRBD2 (6 bases). The receptor was isolated from a human donor with non-small cell lung cancer who had stable disease on radiotherapy plus ipilimumab. The CDR3 sequence is CASSLRAGRTGELFF. The CDR3 nucleotides are TGTGCCAGCAGCTTACGGGCGGGGCGGACCGGGGAGCTGTTTTTT.